Each of the 12 T cell receptor beta chains below was sequenced from the same sample in a study of blood T cells in healthy people across ages. Next came a second PCR, run for about 6 to 11 cycles, which used a sample-barcoded 5' primer along with a J-beta primer mix. TCRdb passed the 5' RACE reads through MiXCR, listing each CDR3 protein once. The sample has almost 1 million distinct CDR3 sequences, 51% seen once; the top ten hold about 20%. The specimen was blood. The receptors shown here come from an older woman in good health.

This rearrangement joins TRBV2 to TRBJ2-7, with D uncertain. Germline V gene lookup returns CDR1 SNHLY and CDR2 FYNNEI. The CDR3 totals 16 residues. The germline V and J ends were trimmed by 3 bases and 2 bases, with 17 bases remaining between them. The CDR3 is CASSDDSGTMAYEQYF. In nucleotides, the CDR3 is TGTGCCAGCAGTGACGACTCGGGTACCATGGCCTACGAGCAGTACTTC.

V usage is TRBV6-1 and J usage is TRBJ1-1; TRBD1 matches at 9 bases. CDR1 is MNHNS and CDR2 is SASEGT in the germline V gene. Trimming removed 6 bases from V and 3 bases from J; junction bases left unmatched: 2. This CDR3 spans 13 amino acids. The CDR3 bases are TGTGCCAGCAGCGGACAGGGGCACACTGAAGCTTTCTTT. It specifies CASSGQGHTEAFF.

The J gene is TRBJ2-5, the V gene TRBV20-1, with TRBD2 matching 13 bases. CDR3 length: 14 residues. Per the germline V gene, CDR1 is DFQATT and CDR2 is SNEGSKA (reference sequence). J was trimmed by 5 bases and V by 5 bases; bases with no gene match: 5. CDR3 sequence: CSALLAGGIETQYF. The CDR3 DNA follows: TGCAGTGCTCTACTAGCGGGAGGGATCGAGACCCAGTACTTC.

Only a few counts were recorded for this clonotype. The V call is TRBV7-9, the J call TRBJ2-3, with D tentatively TRBD1 (5 bases). Between the trimmed V and J ends, which lost 5 bases and 2 bases, there was a span of 11 bases. Germline V gene sequence: CDR1 SEHNR, CDR2 FQNEAQ (reference sequence). This CDR3 comprises 14 residues. The chain's CDR3 is CASSPRVSTDTQYF. Written as DNA, the CDR3 is TGTGCCAGCAGCCCCAGGGTGTCCACAGATACGCAGTATTTT.

This clonotype was recorded a few times. The chain couples TRBV2 to TRBJ2-1; D remains unclear. CDR1 is SNHLY, CDR2 FYNNEI, per germline. The CDR3 consists of 16 residues. The germline V and J ends were trimmed by 7 bases and 4 bases, with 20 bases remaining between them. The CDR3 sequence: CASKEVLSPLYNEQFF. For the CDR3, the DNA is TGTGCCAGCAAAGAAGTCCTGTCACCTCTATACAATGAGCAGTTCTTC.

CDR3 DNA sequence: TGCAGCGTCGCAACGGGGACCTCTACTGATGAGCAGTACTTC. Its protein is CSVATGTSTDEQYF. This sequence joins TRBV29-1 and TRBJ2-5; tentatively, D is TRBD1 or TRBD2 (5 bases each). V lost 6 bases and J lost 11, with 25 bases in between. CDR1 and CDR2 from the germline V gene are SQVTM and ANQGSEA. The CDR3 totals 14 residues.

This clonotype was detected ten times or more. The chain carries TRBV6-5 and TRBJ2-7; D call uncertain. Germline V CDR1 and CDR2: MNHEY, SVGAGI. The CDR3 totals 12 residues. Trimming pared 6 bases from V and 3 bases from J, leaving 9 bases between. CDR3 DNA: TGTGCCAGCAGCAAATATGGCTACGAGCAGTACTTC. This translates into CASSKYGYEQYF.

The chain recombines TRBV7-6 with TRBJ2-5; TRBD2 matches 8 bases. The CDR3 length is 18 residues. Germline CDR1 SGHVS, CDR2 FNYEAQ. Germline trimming cut 2 bases from V and 2 bases from J; bases unmatched to any gene: 13. The chain's CDR3 is CASSLSPRTSGSQETQYF. The CDR3, as DNA: TGTGCCAGCAGCTTAAGCCCCAGAACTAGCGGTTCTCAAGAGACCCAGTACTTC.

The chain has TRBV20-1 and TRBJ1-5; TRBD1 matches at 8 bases. The trim removed 5 bases at V and 3 bases at J, leaving 12 bases unmatched. Per germline, CDR1 DFQATT and CDR2 SNEGSKA (reference sequence). The CDR3 has 16 residues. The CDR3 DNA reads TGCAGTGCTTCCTACAGGGGGTCAATCCCCAATCAGCCCCAGCATTTT. As protein: CSASYRGSIPNQPQHF.

Here the CDR3 reads CASSLQRRGTDTQYF. Written as DNA, the CDR3 is TGTGCCAGCAGCCTCCAACGGAGGGGCACAGATACGCAGTATTTT. The V and J genes are TRBV7-9 and TRBJ2-3; D may be TRBD2 (6 bases). With 5 bases removed from V and 1 base from J, the gap between germline ends came to 13 bases. Germline CDR1 SEHNR, CDR2 FQNEAQ (reference sequence). This CDR3 spans 15 amino acids.

In its sample, this clonotype was seen a few times. The chain uses TRBV29-1 and TRBJ2-1; 8 nucleotides agree with TRBD1. The CDR3 loop spans 11 amino acids. Trimming cost V 6 bases and J 8 bases; bases outside gene matches: 3. Germline loops: CDR1 SQVTM, CDR2 ANQGSEA. In DNA form, the CDR3 reads TGCAGCGTAACAGGGGGGTATGAGCAGTTCTTC. Translation gives CSVTGGYEQFF.

This chain links TRBV27 with TRBJ2-5; weak D call: TRBD1 (5 bases). Matching the DNA end better, TRBJ2-7 makes the J call doubtful. CDR3 size: 14 residues. In germline, CDR1 is MNHEY, CDR2 SMNVEV (reference sequence). The DNA for the CDR3 is TGTGCCAGCAGTTCAGGGCCTAGGGTTAGCGAGCAGTACTTC. Protein sequence: CASSSGPRVSEQYF.